This T cell receptor beta chain was identified in a study of T cell responses to AZD1222 COVID-19 vaccine (dated by TCRdb to about 2021). For the wider study: A total of about 240 trial participants underwent TCR sequencing, of whom some 210 received two doses of AZD1222 and some 26 received two doses of the MenACWY control vaccine. Trial participants were enrolled by age into subgroups of 18-55, 56-69 and 70-plus years, and about 150, 27 and 61 TCR-sequenced participants, respectively, were included in these subgroups. The investigation overall reported the following: Conclusions about previously exposed vaccinees are limited because only five to seven AZD1222 recipients were SARS-CoV-2 seropositive at baseline. Participants were mostly white British and included more females than males, and it was suggested by the authors that clonal diversity may have been underestimated. Vaccine-associated CD4 TCRs spanned the whole spike protein, with dominant responses in regions 160-218 and 743-854. Nearly half of unique spike-specific TCRs reportedly recognized epitopes outside regions mutated in the B.1.351 and B.1.1.7 variants. The 56-69-year group was small, and its depth increase did not reach significance, likely because of low power. Spike-specific TCR breadth and depth rose significantly after two AZD1222 doses compared with day 0 and with MenACWY recipients. Because no samples from the day 14 peak response were available, repertoires could be characterized only after the peak T cell response.

Per the publication, the time point label means: about 28 days (+/-7) after the second vaccine dose. AZD1222 recipients whose second dose came at about 4 weeks and those whose second dose came at about 12 weeks were combined into one group, since spike-specific TCR depth and breadth did not differ between the two schedules. Vaccinee samples were obtained from the UK trials COV001 and COV002, which included a single-blind randomized controlled phase 2/3 trial of AZD1222 (ChAdOx1 nCoV-19) in healthy adults. For TCRbeta chain sequencing, PBMC samples were collected from trial participants at day 0 and at day 28 after the second dose. A note on this clone: Its antigen is still unknown. Base qualities are not at hand, and no much larger clone is one base apart.

CDR1 and CDR2, looked up from the germline V gene, are SGHTA and FQGNSA. Ends trimmed: V by 5 bases, J by 5 bases; bases unmatched to a gene: 7. The CDR3 spans 15 residues, from the cysteine through the phenylalanine. Only the CDR3 region is kept as DNA, spanning 45 bases read in frame from base 1. The CDR3 regions of human TCRbeta chains were subjected to immunosequencing. Per the original workflow: TCRs in the repertoires were matched against a reference library of SARS-CoV-2-specific TCRs that had been generated with the MIRA antigen-specificity platform. Breadth meant the fraction of unique TCRs that were SARS-CoV-2-associated, whereas depth meant the fraction of total T cells that were SARS-CoV-2-associated. Using the MIRA data, each spike-specific TCR was mapped to the spike region that the TCR reacts to and placed in a CD4 or CD8 class. Log10-transformed breadth and depth values were compared by one-way ANOVA with Sidak's multiple comparisons tests. TCRdb carries this immuneACCESS record with in-frame sequences only. Its versions omit some clonotypes, under half of them owing to an unresolved V gene in the studies checked, with the rest unexplained. The V and J calls and the clone size are those of that table, but D and trimming were determined from the DNA. The sample table holds 130,000 or so clones, of which approximately 91% were seen once. The ten top clones hold approximately 2% of the sample.

The chain is assembled from TRBV7-2 and TRBJ2-2; TRBD1 aligns with 8 central bases. This material consisted of peripheral blood, taken 28 days after the second AZD1222 dose. This TCR was sampled from an adult who received the AZD1222 COVID-19 vaccine. Read as DNA, the sequence is TGTGCCAGCAGCCAGGGGGCCCGATATACCGGGGAGCTGTTTTTT. Translation gives CASSQGARYTGELFF.